Following are 3 T cell receptor beta chains from one sample sequenced in a study of cytomegalovirus exposure and HLA in healthy donors. PCR used 60 Vbeta primers and 13 Jbeta primers. Profiling relied on immunoSEQ multiplex PCR, and the TCRdb table lists in-frame clones only, not all of them. The top ten clones hold approximately 1.5% of a sample with over 150,000 clones, about 71% of them seen once. Sample: PBMCs. The receptors were sampled from a man aged 45-65 years in good health and CMV-seronegative.

This chain uses TRBV7-3 with TRBJ1-1; 8 bases map to TRBD1. The trim removed 5 bases at V and 1 base at J, leaving 6 bases unmatched. Germline lookup yields CDR1 SGHTA and CDR2 FQGTGA. The CDR3 extends over 15 amino acids. As DNA, the CDR3 is TGTGCCAGCAGCATTAGTCAGGGGGCGAACACTGAAGCTTTCTTT. Its translation: CASSISQGANTEAFF.

In its sample, this clone was seen a few times. This sequence joins TRBV5-8 and TRBJ1-5; TRBD1 aligns across 9 bases. Germline CDR1 is SGHTS and CDR2 is YDEGEE. This CDR3 region has 15 residues. After removal of 4 bases from V and 6 bases from J, the junction contained 8 bases not matched to a gene. The CDR3 region is CASSPWGQGSQPQHF. The CDR3 bases are TGTGCCAGCAGCCCTTGGGGACAGGGAAGTCAGCCCCAGCATTTT.

This chain uses TRBV10-1 with TRBJ1-5; D not certain. CDR3 length equals 14 residues. CDR1 and CDR2 (germline): WNHNN, SYGVQD (reference sequence). The V end lost 10 bases, the J end lost 0 bases, and 13 bases lay between the germline ends. The CDR3 loop reads CATHQASSNQPQHF. CDR3 in DNA: TGCGCCACCCACCAGGCATCTAGCAATCAGCCCCAGCATTTT.